This record looks at one TCR beta chain sequence and its context. This sample stems from a study of cytomegalovirus exposure and HLA in healthy donors. PCR amplification relied on 60 Vbeta primers (plus 13 Jbeta primers). Method: immunoSEQ multiplex PCR; TCRdb's copy keeps in-frame clones and lacks some. The sample includes roughly 200,000 clones, roughly 80% of them seen just once. This CDR3 comprises 16 residues. Trimming took 3 bases from V and 6 from J, leaving 15 bases between them. Looked up from germline, CDR1 is MNHEY and CDR2 is SMNVEV (reference sequence). The specimen was PBMCs. The chain links TRBV27 to TRBJ1-6, with a possible D match to TRBD1 (5 bases). This clonotype was obtained from a man aged 25-45 years in good health and CMV-seronegative. CDR3 bases: TGTGCCAGCAGTTTCGGGGGTCTAGTCGCTAATTCACCCCTCCACTTT. It codes for CASSFGGLVANSPLHF.